This T cell receptor (beta chain) was recovered during a study of cytotoxic CD8 clonotypes in ibrutinib-treated CLL. Findings and caveats of the study: Elevated clonality accompanied ibrutinib response, with a return toward baseline values at progression.

V lost 1 base, J lost 6 bases, and 9 bases lay in between. The germline V gene has CDR1 SGDLS and CDR2 YYNGEE. This CDR3 region has 13 residues. Notes on this clone: Its antigen is currently unknown.

Some clones are missing from TCRdb's copy, which holds only in-frame ones; the method was immunoSEQ multiplex PCR. This sample has 30,000 or so clones, with less than 75% found just once. V and J are TRBV9 and TRBJ2-3; unclear D gene. The receptor was derived from a human donor with chronic lymphocytic leukemia. Sequences were derived from PBMCs, sampled before ibrutinib treatment. This CDR3 reads CASSVRPVDTQYF. The CDR3 DNA is TGTGCCAGCAGCGTAAGACCGGTGGATACGCAGTATTTT.